Listed here is a single T cell receptor (beta chain). Its target is not known. Per the germline V gene, CDR1 is MNHNS and CDR2 is SASEGT. CDR3 length: 14 residues. V lost 7 bases to trimming and J lost 4 bases, with 17 bases between them. Data came from immunoSEQ multiplex PCR; TCRdb stores just in-frame clones and leaves some out. The table has some 93,000 clones, roughly 87% seen once. This entry belongs to a study of PD-1 blockade in classical Hodgkin lymphoma. Study-level results: Complete responders' baseline diversity resembled that of newly diagnosed patients. Patients starting nivolumab under 1 year after ASCT were excluded.

Each and every patient relapsed after autologous stem cell transplantation, and patients got differing brentuximab vedotin exposure. Classification of best responses gave complete response, partial response or progressive disease. Here the sequenced sample was peripheral blood mononuclear cells (PBMCs), taken before the second cycle of nivolumab. This rearrangement joins TRBV6-1 to TRBJ2-7; D uncertain. The receptor comes from a human donor with classical Hodgkin lymphoma. The CDR3 sequence: CASKPGPTYYEQYF. The DNA of the CDR3 is TGTGCCAGCAAACCGGGCCCAACCTATTACGAGCAGTACTTC.